This T cell receptor (beta chain) was profiled in a study of T cell responses to AZD1222 COVID-19 vaccine. Study-wide results and caveats: Spike regions recognized by vaccine-associated CD4 TCRs spanned the protein, led by 160-218 and 743-854. In the spike-specific TCR repertoire, nearly half reportedly target unmutated variant regions. The donor cohort was predominantly white British with a female majority, and clonal diversity may have been underestimated.

TCRdb's copy holds only in-frame clones and misses some; the assay was immunoSEQ multiplex PCR. The sample has over 120,000 clones, over 90% seen once. The CDR3 is made up of 12 amino acids. Trimming took off 5 bases at V and 4 bases at J, with 9 bases between the two ends. Germline CDR1 and CDR2: MDHEN and SYDVKM. This clone was counted a single time. Its cognate antigen is unknown. This chain uses TRBV28 with TRBJ2-7; D is undetermined. The sample in question was peripheral blood, obtained 28 days after the second AZD1222 dose. The sequence was collected from an adult who received the AZD1222 COVID-19 vaccine. The CDR3 reads CASSPLKYEQYF. The CDR3 nucleotides are TGTGCCAGCAGTCCCCTGAAGTACGAGCAGTACTTC. The whole variable domain, filled in from reference TRBV28 and TRBJ2-7, reads DVKVTQSSRYLVKRTGEKVFLECVQDMDHENMFWYRQDPGLGLRLIYFSYDVKMKEKGDIPEGYSVSREKKERFSLILESASTNQTSMYLCASSPLKYEQYFGPGTRLTVT.